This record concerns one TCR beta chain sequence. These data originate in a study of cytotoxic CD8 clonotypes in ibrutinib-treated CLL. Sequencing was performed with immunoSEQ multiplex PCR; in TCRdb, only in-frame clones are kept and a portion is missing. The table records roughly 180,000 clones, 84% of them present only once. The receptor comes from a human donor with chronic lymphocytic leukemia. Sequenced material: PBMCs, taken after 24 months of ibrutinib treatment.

For the CDR3, the DNA is TGTGCCAGCAGTCCACAGGGGGCACGGGGCTACACCTTC. Translation gives CASSPQGARGYTF. The chain joins TRBV27 to TRBJ1-2, with 9 bases aligning to TRBD1. The germline CDR1 and CDR2 sequences are MNHEY and SMNVEV (reference sequence). With V trimmed by 5 bases and J by 8 bases, 6 bases remained unmatched. The CDR3 has 13 residues.